This record looks at one T cell receptor (beta chain) sequence and its context. This entry is derived from a study of blood T cell repertoires in COVID-19. Method: immunoSEQ multiplex PCR; TCRdb's copy keeps in-frame clones and lacks some. This sample yields 270,000 or so clones, of which about 80% are seen a single time; roughly 10% belongs to the top ten. The junction had 3 bases not matched to a gene; V was cut back by 3 bases and J by 2 bases. Germline lookup yields CDR1 SEHNR and CDR2 FQNEAQ (reference sequence). The CDR3 has 15 amino acids. The sequence derives from a woman aged 45-65 years who had recovered from COVID-19. The chain employs TRBV7-9 and TRBJ2-3, with TRBD2 matching 9 bases. The sequencing sample was made of peripheral blood. The CDR3, as DNA: TGTGCCAGCAGCTTGGGACTAGCCCCCACAGATACGCAGTATTTT. Protein: CASSLGLAPTDTQYF.